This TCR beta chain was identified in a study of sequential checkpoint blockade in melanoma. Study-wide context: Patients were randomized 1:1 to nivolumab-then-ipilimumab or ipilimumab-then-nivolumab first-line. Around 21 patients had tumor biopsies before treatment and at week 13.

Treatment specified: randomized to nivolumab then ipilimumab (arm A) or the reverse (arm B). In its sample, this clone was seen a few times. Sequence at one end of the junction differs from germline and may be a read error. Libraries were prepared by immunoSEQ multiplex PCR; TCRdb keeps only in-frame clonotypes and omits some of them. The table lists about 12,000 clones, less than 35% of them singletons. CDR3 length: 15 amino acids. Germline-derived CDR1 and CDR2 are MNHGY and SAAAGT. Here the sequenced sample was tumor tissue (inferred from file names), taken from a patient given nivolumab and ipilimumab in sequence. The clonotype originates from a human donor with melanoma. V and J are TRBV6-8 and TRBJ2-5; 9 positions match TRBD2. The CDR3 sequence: CAISVGLAGIETQYF. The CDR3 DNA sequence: TGTGCCATCAGTGTTGGCCTAGCGGGGATCGAGACCCAGTACTTC.